The 24 T cell receptor beta chains below come from one sample, sequenced in a study of T cell repertoires in cytomegalovirus infection. TCRdb reprocessed the reads via MiXCR and lists one record per CDR3 protein. This sample has fewer than 850,000 distinct CDR3 sequences, with almost 30% found just once. No antigens are known for them. Sequenced material: cultured CD8+ T cells from PBMCs, taken from culture after CMV antigen stimulation. These receptors were obtained from a human donor in good health (CMV status not recorded). Some clones in this sample may be carry-over from other donors' samples.

This clonotype was found a few times. The chain recombines TRBV19 with TRBJ2-3, with 10 bases that match TRBD1. The germline V gene encodes CDR1 LNHDA and CDR2 SQIVND (reference sequence). V was clipped by 3 bases and J by 4 bases; unmatched bases: 10. The CDR3 runs to 17 residues. CDR3 in DNA: TGTGCCAGTAGTATCCGTTGGACAGGGGGGAACCCAGATACGCAGTATTTT. Translation gives CASSIRWTGGNPDTQYF.

This clonotype was detected only a few times. The chain uses TRBV27 and TRBJ1-2; TRBD1 matches 7 bases. The CDR3 has 15 amino acids. V was pared by 0 bases and J by 3 bases, with 4 bases of the junction left unmatched. Germline-derived CDR1 and CDR2 are MNHEY and SMNVEV (reference sequence). CDR3 nucleotide sequence: TGTGCCAGCAGTTTATCAGGGGGCAGGGACTATGGCTACACCTTC. This translates into CASSLSGGRDYGYTF.

This clonotype has more than one count but fewer than ten. The chain uses TRBV15 and TRBJ2-4; D uncertain. The CDR3 length is 13 residues. Trimming left V 3 bases short and J 2 bases short, with 5 bases between. The germline V gene encodes CDR1 LNHNV and CDR2 YYDKDF (reference sequence). CDR3 sequence reads: CATSSKTKNIQYF. The CDR3 DNA follows: TGTGCCACCAGCAGTAAGACCAAAAACATTCAGTACTTC.

This clonotype was seen just once. The genes are TRBV4-2 and TRBJ2-1; 9 nucleotides match TRBD2. The CDR3 length is 15 residues. Germline V gives CDR1 LGHNA, CDR2 YNFKEQ. V gave up 4 bases and J gave up 4 bases; unmatched junction bases: 5. The CDR3 is CASSPERGDYNEQFF. CDR3 coding DNA: TGTGCCAGCAGCCCAGAGCGGGGGGATTACAATGAGCAGTTCTTC.

This clonotype was detected only a few times. V gene TRBV2 combines with J gene TRBJ2-7; 10 bases align to TRBD1. The CDR3 consists of 15 residues. The germline gives CDR1 SNHLY, CDR2 FYNNEI. J was trimmed by 4 bases and V by 0 bases; bases with no gene match: 3. The CDR3 DNA reads TGTGCCAGCAGTGAAGCGTGGGACAGGGGATACGAGCAGTACGTC. Protein product: CASSEAWDRGYEQYV.

The CDR3 sequence is CASSFAGWDTEAFF. The DNA for the CDR3 is TGTGCCAGCAGCTTCGCAGGGTGGGACACTGAAGCTTTCTTT. The chain couples TRBV11-2 to TRBJ1-1; a weak D match, TRBD1 (5 bases). The CDR3 is 14 residues long. The V gene's germline CDR1 is SGHAT and CDR2 FQNNGV. Between the trimmed V and J ends, which lost 3 bases and 3 bases, there was a span of 11 bases.

This chain connects TRBV7-9 to TRBJ2-3; D unresolved. The CDR3 is made up of 12 amino acids. Germline V lookup: CDR1 SEHNR, CDR2 FQNEAQ (reference sequence). Trimming removed 5 bases from V and 10 bases from J, with 13 bases in between. DNA for the CDR3: TGTGCCAGCAGCCCTGCCGCTAGTCCGCAGTATTTT. Its protein product is CASSPAASPQYF.

This clonotype was seen only a few times. The chain joins TRBV7-6 to TRBJ2-2; 9 positions match TRBD2. This CDR3 region has 16 residues. Germline V gives CDR1 SGHVS, CDR2 FNYEAQ. V trimming: 5 bases; J trimming: 4 bases; junction bases outside the gene matches: 8. The CDR3 DNA reads as TGTGCCAGCAGCGCTCAAATAGCGGGGGTCACCGGGGAGCTGTTTTTT. Translated, it gives CASSAQIAGVTGELFF.

Regarding this clonotype: The junction and the germline gene differ at one end; a read error may be behind it. V and J are TRBV7-9 and TRBJ2-7; TRBD1 matches at 8 bases. This CDR3 is 15 amino acids long. Germline loops: CDR1 SEHNR, CDR2 FQNEAQ (reference sequence). The CDR3 sequence is CASILAGDRSYEQYF. CDR3 sequence (DNA): TGTGCCAGCATCTTAGCTGGGGACAGGAGCTACGAGCAGTACTTC. The full variable domain, in which reference TRBV7-9 and TRBJ2-7 provide the parts outside the CDR3, is DTGVSQNPRHKITKRGQNVTFRCDPISEHNRLYWYRQTLGQGPEFLTYFQNEAQLEKSRLLSDRFSAERPKGSFSTLEIQRTEQGDSAMYLCASILAGDRSYEQYFGPGTRLTVT.

The J gene is TRBJ2-6, the V gene TRBV6-1, with 7 bases aligning to TRBD1. This CDR3 is 17 amino acids long. Germline CDR1 is MNHNS and CDR2 is SASEGT. J gave up 0 bases and V 7 bases, and 9 bases lay outside the gene matches. The CDR3 coding sequence is TGTGCCAGCACCCGGGACAGCGCGTTCTCTGGGGCCAACGTCCTGACTTTC. Protein: CASTRDSAFSGANVLTF.

The genes are TRBV7-9 and TRBJ1-1; 9 bases agree with TRBD1. The CDR3 has 14 amino acids. Trimming removed 4 bases from V and 5 bases from J; junction bases left unmatched: 5. CDR1 and CDR2 from the germline V gene are SEHNR and FQNEAQ (reference sequence). The chain's CDR3 is CASSSKTGGTEAFF. For the CDR3, the DNA is TGTGCCAGCAGCTCCAAGACAGGGGGGACTGAAGCTTTCTTT.

This clonotype was seen a handful of times. The V call is TRBV7-3, the J call TRBJ1-4; no reliable D call. The CDR3 sequence is 15 residues long. Germline CDR1 is SGHTA and CDR2 is FQGTGA. V lost 3 bases and J lost 0, with 8 bases in between. The CDR3 sequence: CASSLTQATNEKLFF. The CDR3 DNA follows: TGTGCCAGCAGCTTGACTCAGGCAACTAATGAAAAACTGTTTTTT.

There are a few counts of this clonotype. The rearrangement links TRBV10-2 to TRBJ2-7; the match to TRBD1 covers 10 bases. Trimming removed 6 bases from V and 1 base from J; junction bases left unmatched: 9. Germline assignment: CDR1 WSHSY and CDR2 SAAADI. The CDR3 extends over 16 amino acids. The CDR3 DNA sequence: TGCGCCAGCAGCAACGGACAGGGGGGGCTATCCTACGAGCAGTACGTC. It translates to CASSNGQGGLSYEQYV.

This clonotype came up a few times. The chain combines TRBV4-3 with TRBJ2-3, with TRBD1 matching 10 bases. Unmatched junction bases numbered 10, after V lost 3 bases and J lost 4 bases. Germline-derived CDR1 and CDR2 are LGHNA and YSLEER. The CDR3 is made up of 17 amino acids. The CDR3 nucleotides are TGCGCCAGCAGCCACCTCTTACCGGGACAGGGGCCAGATACGCAGTATTTT. This codes for CASSHLLPGQGPDTQYF.

This clonotype was picked up a small number of times. This rearrangement joins TRBV6-5 to TRBJ2-2; D remains ambiguous. Germline V gene sequence: CDR1 MNHEY, CDR2 SVGAGI. There are 16 residues in the CDR3. V was shortened by 0 bases and J by 0 bases, with 8 bases between the two germline ends. The CDR3 loop is CASSYSKPANTGELFF. Written as DNA, the CDR3 is TGTGCCAGCAGTTACTCGAAACCCGCGAACACCGGGGAGCTGTTTTTT.

The V and J genes are TRBV29-1 and TRBJ1-2, with D perhaps TRBD1 (6 bases). Germline CDR1 SQVTM, CDR2 ANQGSEA. The CDR3 has 17 residues. V gave up 2 bases and J gave up 4 bases, with 23 bases separating them. CDR3: CSVESVEQTGYFYGYTF. Here the CDR3 DNA reads TGCAGCGTTGAATCAGTAGAACAGACAGGATACTTCTATGGCTACACCTTC.

The V call is TRBV14, the J call TRBJ2-1; 9 nucleotides line up with TRBD1. CDR1 and CDR2 (germline): SGHDN, FVKESK. There are 16 residues in the CDR3. Trimming at V came to 3 bases and at J to 2 bases, leaving 5 bases not matched to a gene. The CDR3 reads CASSHPGTGTYNEQFF. CDR3 sequence (DNA): TGTGCCAGCAGCCACCCCGGGACAGGGACCTACAATGAGCAGTTCTTC.

The chain carries TRBV4-3 and TRBJ2-1; 7 positions agree with TRBD2. This CDR3 contains 15 residues. Per germline, CDR1 LGHNA and CDR2 YSLEER. After removal of 3 bases from V and 5 bases from J, the junction contained 7 bases not matched to a gene. In nucleotides, the CDR3 is TGCGCCAGCAGCCAGTCTAGCGGACCTAACAATGAGCAGTTCTTC. Amino acids: CASSQSSGPNNEQFF.

This chain's CDR3 is CASTQFWDTIYF. CDR3 bases: TGTGCCAGCACCCAGTTCTGGGACACCATATATTTT. The V call is TRBV6-6, the J call TRBJ1-3; the D is unclear. V dropped 7 bases and J dropped 8 bases, with 12 bases sitting between them. CDR3 size: 12 residues. In germline, CDR1 is MNHNY, CDR2 SVGAGI (reference sequence).

This chain joins TRBV7-9 and TRBJ2-1, with 9 bases lining up with TRBD2. CDR1 is SEHNR and CDR2 is FQNEAQ in the germline V gene (reference sequence). V trimming: 5 bases; J trimming: 9 bases; junction bases outside the gene matches: 14. The CDR3 runs 16 residues. The CDR3 sequence is CASSVTGTSRVGEQFF. CDR3 coding DNA: TGTGCCAGCAGCGTAACCGGGACTAGCAGGGTTGGTGAGCAGTTCTTC.

Many counts were recorded for this clonotype. The CDR3 DNA sequence: TGTGCCAGCAGCCAGGGGAGACCATACAATGAGCAGTTCTTC. It specifies CASSQGRPYNEQFF. The chain has TRBV14 and TRBJ2-1, with D possibly TRBD2 on 5 matching bases. V was trimmed by 3 bases and J by 4 bases, leaving 10 bases between them. The CDR3 covers 14 residues. From germline, CDR1 is SGHDN and CDR2 FVKESK.

In this sample, this clonotype turned up a few times. This chain connects TRBV6-2 or TRBV6-3 to TRBJ2-1; 8 bases are a match to TRBD2. This CDR3 region has 13 residues. Germline V CDR1 and CDR2: MNHEY, SVGEGT. Unmatched junction bases numbered 2, after V lost 3 bases and J lost 7 bases. The CDR3 nucleotides read TGTGCCAGCAGTTATCCTAGCGGGAATGAGCAGTTCTTC. It is translated as CASSYPSGNEQFF.

The CDR3 nucleotides read TGTGCCAGCAGTCCCAGGGGGGGGTACTACGAGCAGTACTTC. It translates to CASSPRGGYYEQYF. V and J are TRBV27 and TRBJ2-7; D is perhaps TRBD1 or TRBD2 (7 bases each). The ends were cut back, 5 bases at V and 3 bases at J, with 14 bases in the middle. The CDR3 length is 14 residues. Germline lookup yields CDR1 MNHEY and CDR2 SMNVEV (reference sequence).

The V call is TRBV4-2, the J call TRBJ2-1; unclear D gene. Germline V gene lookup returns CDR1 LGHNA and CDR2 YNFKEQ. Trimming took off 2 bases at V and 10 bases at J, with 15 bases between the two ends. The CDR3 loop spans 14 amino acids. CDR3 coding DNA: TGTGCCAGCAGCCAACCCGACGCCATAGGGGAGCAGTTCTTC. It yields the protein CASSQPDAIGEQFF.